These 26 T cell receptor beta chains were sequenced from one sample in a study of T cell changes during pregnancy in multiple sclerosis. Sequencing was performed with immunoSEQ multiplex PCR; in TCRdb, only in-frame clones are kept and a portion is missing. The sample holds about 59,000 clones, roughly 94% seen once. Material: CD8+ T cells from peripheral blood mononuclear cells, obtained after pregnancy. The receptors shown here come from a female donor with multiple sclerosis, enrolled in a pregnancy study.

The J gene is TRBJ1-2, the V gene TRBV1. TRBV1 is given as a pseudogene. This CDR3 has 17 residues. The DNA of the CDR3 is TGCACCAGCAGCCAACCCTCCTCGAGGGGAGGTGACTATGGCTACACCTTC. This translates into CTSSQPSSRGGDYGYTF.

The chain has TRBV27 and TRBJ1-2; no clear D. V was cut by 0 bases and J by 0 bases, with 11 bases left in between. The CDR3 runs to 16 residues. CDR1 and CDR2 from the germline V gene are MNHEY and SMNVEV (reference sequence). The CDR3 DNA reads as TGTGCCAGCAGTTTATCGACCCTTACTACTAACTATGGCTACACCTTC. Translated: CASSLSTLTTNYGYTF.

The chain links TRBV7-6 to TRBJ2-7; 7 nucleotides line up with TRBD1. Per the germline V gene, CDR1 is SGHVS and CDR2 is FNYEAQ. After removal of 3 bases from V and 2 bases from J, the junction contained 4 bases not matched to a gene. The CDR3 totals 14 residues. CDR3 protein: CASSFGDRAYEQYF. The CDR3 nucleotides are TGTGCCAGCAGCTTCGGGGACAGAGCCTACGAGCAGTACTTC.

The chain uses TRBV2 and TRBJ2-7; no clear D gene. Trimming left V 6 bases short and J 4 bases short, with 10 bases between. CDR1 is SNHLY and CDR2 is FYNNEI in the germline V gene. The CDR3 runs 12 residues. The CDR3 DNA follows: TGTGCCAGCAGAGGAGACCCTTACGAGCAGTACTTC. It yields the protein CASRGDPYEQYF.

The genes are TRBV5-8 and TRBJ2-2; 11 bases are shared with TRBD1. CDR1 and CDR2 from the germline V gene are SGHTS and YDEGEE. Unmatched junction bases numbered 3, after V lost 2 bases and J lost 6 bases. The CDR3 loop spans 15 amino acids. CDR3 residues: CASSFRGQGAGELFF. CDR3 coding DNA: TGTGCCAGCAGCTTCCGGGGACAGGGGGCCGGGGAGCTGTTTTTT.

The chain joins TRBV7-9 to TRBJ2-7; 9 bases align to TRBD1. The CDR3 consists of 14 residues. The ends lost 0 bases at V and 3 bases at J; junction bases unmatched: 0. Germline values: CDR1 SEHNR, CDR2 FQNEAQ (reference sequence). CDR3 sequence: CASSLADRGYEQYF. The CDR3, as DNA: TGTGCCAGCAGCTTAGCGGACAGGGGCTACGAGCAGTACTTC.

The chain joins TRBV4-3 to TRBJ2-5, with D possibly being TRBD2 (6 bases). Germline lookup yields CDR1 LGHNA and CDR2 YSLEER. The CDR3 contains 16 residues. The V end lost 2 bases, the J end lost 5 bases, and 18 bases lay between the germline ends. As DNA, the CDR3 is TGCGCCAGCAGCCAACTATTGGACTGGGGGGAGGAGACCCAGTACTTC. It specifies CASSQLLDWGEETQYF.

The rearrangement links TRBV27 to TRBJ2-3; weak D call: TRBD2 (6 bases). Germline V gene data show CDR1 as MNHEY and CDR2 as SMNVEV (reference sequence). The CDR3 consists of 17 residues. The V and J ends lost 2 bases and 2 bases respectively, with 17 bases between them. CDR3 loop: CASSLRGLAGPTDTQYF. The CDR3 coding sequence is TGTGCCAGCAGTTTACGCGGGTTGGCGGGACCCACAGATACGCAGTATTTT.

The genes are TRBV28 and TRBJ2-7, with 7 bases identical to TRBD1. The CDR3 has 14 residues. Germline CDR1 reads MDHEN; CDR2 reads SYDVKM. J was trimmed by 2 bases and V by 4 bases; bases with no gene match: 5. The CDR3 coding sequence is TGTGCCAGCAGTTGGACAGGTGCTACCTACGAGCAGTACTTC. This gives the protein CASSWTGATYEQYF.

The CDR3 spells CASSYEGFEGYTF. The CDR3 bases are TGTGCCAGCAGTTACGAGGGATTCGAAGGCTACACCTTC. The chain is built from TRBV6-6 and TRBJ1-2; D not certain. Trimming removed 2 bases at V and 8 bases at J, with 12 bases between. This CDR3 has 13 residues. From germline, CDR1 is MNHNY and CDR2 SVGAGI (reference sequence).

The chain carries TRBV29-1 and TRBJ1-2; 8 nucleotides line up with TRBD1. This CDR3 spans 12 amino acids. Germline loops: CDR1 SQVTM, CDR2 ANQGSEA. V lost 6 bases to trimming and J lost 5 bases; unmatched junction nucleotides: 5. CDR3 sequence (DNA): TGCAGCGTCCTGACAGGGGCTTATGGCTACACCTTC. Amino acids: CSVLTGAYGYTF.

The V call is TRBV5-1, the J call TRBJ1-1, with D uncertain. The V end was cut by 7 bases, the J end by 0 bases, with 10 bases between. CDR1 is SGHRS and CDR2 is YFSETQ in the germline V gene. The CDR3 is 13 amino acids. The CDR3 nucleotides read TGCGCCAGCCAATTGGGCCTGAACACTGAAGCTTTCTTT. This gives the protein CASQLGLNTEAFF.

The V and J genes are TRBV11-2 and TRBJ2-7; D is uncertain. The CDR3 has 18 amino acids. Germline CDR1 reads SGHAT; CDR2 reads FQNNGV. V was trimmed by 4 bases and J by 0 bases, leaving 22 bases between them. The CDR3, as DNA: TGTGCCAGCAGCTCTTCTTACTACCATCGGTCCCCCTCCTACGAGCAGTACTTC. Translation: CASSSSYYHRSPSYEQYF.

The chain carries TRBV7-9 and TRBJ1-2; the match to TRBD1 covers 8 bases. Germline lookup yields CDR1 SEHNR and CDR2 FQNEAQ (reference sequence). Germline trimming cut 4 bases from V and 5 bases from J; bases unmatched to any gene: 12. The CDR3 has 16 amino acids. This chain's CDR3 is CASSSGTGISLYGYTF. As DNA, the CDR3 is TGTGCCAGCAGCTCGGGGACAGGCATATCTCTTTATGGCTACACCTTC.

This rearrangement joins TRBV9 to TRBJ2-1, with D tentatively TRBD2 (7 bases). With 9 bases removed from V and 8 bases from J, the gap between germline ends came to 15 bases. Germline values: CDR1 SGDLS, CDR2 YYNGEE. There are 12 residues in the CDR3. In DNA, the CDR3 is TGTGCCACCCTGGGGGGGCAGGATGAGCAGTTCTTC. As protein: CATLGGQDEQFF.

This clone was recorded once. The genes are TRBV6-1 and TRBJ1-3; no clear D gene. The CDR3 runs 15 residues. V was clipped by 6 bases and J by 1 base, with 13 bases between them. Germline V lookup: CDR1 MNHNS, CDR2 SASEGT. DNA of the CDR3: TGTGCCAGCAGGGTTGGGTGGGCGTCTGGAAACACCATATATTTT. It is translated as CASRVGWASGNTIYF.

The V gene is TRBV7-2, the J gene TRBJ2-6, with 7 positions matching TRBD1. This CDR3 is 19 amino acids long. V shed 2 bases, J shed 1 base, and the junction held 11 bases outside the gene matches. CDR1 and CDR2 from the germline V gene are SGHTA and FQGNSA. CDR3 region: CASSLYRQGAYSGANVLTF. Written as DNA, the CDR3 is TGTGCCAGCAGCTTATATAGACAGGGCGCGTATTCTGGGGCCAACGTCCTGACTTTC.

The chain combines TRBV28 with TRBJ2-3; a possible D gene is TRBD1 (5 bases). Germline CDR1 reads MDHEN; CDR2 reads SYDVKM. The CDR3 has 12 residues. V shed 4 bases and J shed 6 bases, with 8 bases lying between them. CDR3 DNA sequence: TGTGCCAGCAGTTGGGGCAGTGATACGCAGTATTTT. This encodes CASSWGSDTQYF.

The J gene is TRBJ2-3, the V gene TRBV4-3; D is perhaps TRBD2 (6 bases). The CDR3 length is 14 residues. CDR1 is LGHNA and CDR2 is YSLEER in the germline V gene. Trimming left V 5 bases short and J 3 bases short, with 12 bases between. Written as DNA, the CDR3 is TGCGCCAGCAGCGAGGGCGGGACTACAGATACGCAGTATTTT. Translated: CASSEGGTTDTQYF.

The chain is built from TRBV29-1 and TRBJ2-3; 10 bases are a match to TRBD2. Unmatched junction bases numbered 6, after V lost 8 bases and J lost 1 base. This CDR3 spans 14 amino acids. The germline V gene encodes CDR1 SQVTM and CDR2 ANQGSEA. CDR3 DNA: TGCAGCACCTCCGGGACTAGCGGCACAGATACGCAGTATTTT. This translates into CSTSGTSGTDTQYF.

The J gene is TRBJ1-4, the V gene TRBV6-5; no firm D call. V was pared by 4 bases and J by 8 bases, with 11 bases between. Germline values: CDR1 MNHEY, CDR2 SVGAGI. This CDR3 is 13 amino acids long. In DNA form, the CDR3 reads TGTGCCAGCAGTTCGCCACGAGAAGAAAAACTGTTTTTT. It specifies CASSSPREEKLFF.

This clone was seen just once. The chain links TRBV19 to TRBJ2-7; TRBD2 matches at 9 bases. Germline V gene data show CDR1 as LNHDA and CDR2 as SQIVND (reference sequence). V gave up 7 bases and J gave up 6 bases; unmatched junction bases: 4. The CDR3 totals 12 residues. The CDR3 loop reads CASNGLASEQYF. CDR3 DNA sequence: TGTGCCAGTAATGGACTAGCGAGCGAGCAGTACTTC.

The J gene is TRBJ2-1, the V gene TRBV7-9, with 13 bases aligning to TRBD2. The length of the CDR3 is 16 residues. Germline V gene data show CDR1 as SEHNR and CDR2 as FQNEAQ (reference sequence). V was pared by 4 bases and J by 7 bases, with 7 bases of the junction left unmatched. The CDR3 region has the DNA TGTGCCAGCAGCTCACCTACTAGCGGGAGGGGAAATGAGCAGTTCTTC. Protein sequence: CASSSPTSGRGNEQFF. The whole variable domain, filled in from reference TRBV7-9 and TRBJ2-1, reads DTGVSQNPRHKITKRGQNVTFRCDPISEHNRLYWYRQTLGQGPEFLTYFQNEAQLEKSRLLSDRFSAERPKGSFSTLEIQRTEQGDSAMYLCASSSPTSGRGNEQFFGPGTRLTVL.

About this clone itself: Different DNA sequences within this sample yield the same CDR3. The chain combines TRBV10-2 with TRBJ2-1; 8 nucleotides align to TRBD2. V lost 9 bases to trimming and J lost 3 bases; unmatched junction nucleotides: 4. CDR3 size: 13 residues. Germline CDR1 reads WSHSY; CDR2 reads SAAADI. The CDR3 region is CASSGTGYNEQFF. CDR3 sequence (DNA): TGCGCCAGTAGCGGGACGGGCTACAATGAGCAGTTCTTC.

In its sample, this clone was seen a few times. This chain connects TRBV5-4 to TRBJ1-1; unclear D gene. Trimming left V 5 bases short and J 1 base short, with 6 bases between. There are 12 residues in the CDR3. In germline, CDR1 is SGHNT, CDR2 YYREEE (reference sequence). The CDR3 DNA reads as TGTGCCAGCAGTTTCGGGAACACTGAAGCTTTCTTT. Encoded protein: CASSFGNTEAFF.

This chain connects TRBV29-1 to TRBJ2-7; D not certain. This CDR3 is 15 amino acids long. Germline CDR1 is SQVTM and CDR2 is ANQGSEA. V was trimmed by 0 bases and J by 2 bases, leaving 14 bases between them. CDR3 bases: TGCAGCGTTGAAGAAGCGAGCGCGGCTACCTACGAGCAGTACTTC. Translating it yields CSVEEASAATYEQYF.